This T cell receptor beta chain is from a study of blood T cell repertoires in COVID-19. TCRdb's table, derived via immunoSEQ multiplex PCR, lists solely in-frame clones and lacks some. This table holds about 140,000 clones, approximately 85% found once. The CDR3 is 14 residues long. V lost 6 bases and J 3 bases, leaving 15 bases between the germline ends. Germline CDR1 and CDR2: LNHDA and SQIVND (reference sequence). The sequencing input was peripheral blood. V is TRBV19 and J is TRBJ2-7; D is perhaps TRBD2 (5 bases). This receptor was identified in a woman over 75 with acute or convalescent COVID-19. CDR3 sequence reads: CASSWRGSDYEQYF. CDR3 DNA: TGTGCCAGTAGCTGGAGAGGGTCGGACTACGAGCAGTACTTC.